One sample yielded the 16 T cell receptor beta chains listed below, sequenced in a study of cytomegalovirus exposure and HLA in healthy donors. It was with 60 Vbeta and 13 Jbeta primers that the PCR ran. Clones were read by immunoSEQ multiplex PCR, and TCRdb kept only the in-frame ones, dropping some. The sample lists approximately 100,000 clones; around 76% were seen once. Material: PBMCs. The receptors derive from a woman under 30 in good health and CMV-seropositive.

CDR3 sequence (DNA): TGTGCCAGTAGTATGAACAGAATCTATGGCTACACCTTC. This sequence encodes CASSMNRIYGYTF. This sequence joins TRBV19 and TRBJ1-2; D unresolved. V was shortened by 3 bases and J by 4 bases, with 9 bases between the two germline ends. Germline V gene lookup returns CDR1 LNHDA and CDR2 SQIVND (reference sequence). The length of the CDR3 is 13 residues.

The chain couples TRBV7-3 to TRBJ2-7; maybe TRBD1 (6 bases). CDR1 and CDR2 (germline): SGHTA, FQGTGA. The CDR3 loop spans 15 amino acids. Deletions cut 4 bases from V and 5 bases from J, with 18 bases between. Here the CDR3 DNA reads TGTGCCAGCAGCTCTTCCGGGACATATGGCCACGAGCAGTACTTC. Translation: CASSSSGTYGHEQYF.

This chain joins TRBV2 and TRBJ1-5; 12 nucleotides line up with TRBD1. The V and J ends lost 6 bases and 0 bases, in that order; junction bases with no gene match: 15. From germline, CDR1 is SNHLY and CDR2 FYNNEI. The CDR3 contains 20 residues. CDR3 amino acids: CASSKRRPGQGAYSNQPQHF. Here the CDR3 DNA reads TGTGCCAGCAGCAAGAGACGGCCGGGACAGGGGGCTTATAGCAATCAGCCCCAGCATTTT.

This chain connects TRBV9 to TRBJ2-7, with 8 bases matching TRBD1. The CDR3 totals 14 residues. Germline assignment: CDR1 SGDLS and CDR2 YYNGEE. With 3 bases clipped from V and 2 bases from J, the junction kept 4 bases outside the gene matches. In DNA, the CDR3 is TGTGCCAGCAGCGAACAGGGGGACACCTACGAGCAGTACTTC. Amino acid sequence: CASSEQGDTYEQYF. The variable domain in full, completed from reference TRBV9 and TRBJ2-7, reads DSGVTQTPKHLITATGQRVTLRCSPRSGDLSVYWYQQSLDQGLQFLIQYYNGEERAKGNILERFSAQQFPDLHSELNLSSLELGDSALYFCASSEQGDTYEQYFGPGTRLTVT.

This chain connects TRBV2 to TRBJ1-5; 9 nucleotides match TRBD1. The CDR3 length is 15 residues. Looked up from germline, CDR1 is SNHLY and CDR2 is FYNNEI. J gave up 7 bases and V 6 bases, and 10 bases lay outside the gene matches. CDR3 residues: CASSPGTGYKQPQHF. CDR3 nucleotides: TGTGCCAGCAGCCCCGGGACAGGGTATAAACAGCCCCAGCATTTT.

This clone was counted only a few times. This chain uses TRBV19 with TRBJ2-1; perhaps TRBD1 as D (6 bases). CDR1 and CDR2 from the germline V gene are LNHDA and SQIVND (reference sequence). The CDR3 is 15 residues long. V was pared by 2 bases and J by 3 bases, with 11 bases between. The chain's CDR3 is CASSIRQDIYNEQFF. CDR3 nucleotide sequence: TGTGCCAGTAGTATACGACAGGATATCTACAATGAGCAGTTCTTC.

V usage is TRBV27 and J usage is TRBJ1-4; no clear D. Germline V gives CDR1 MNHEY, CDR2 SMNVEV (reference sequence). V was trimmed by 5 bases and J by 4 bases, leaving 11 bases between them. This CDR3 spans 14 amino acids. The CDR3 is CASSPRGLNEKLFF. In nucleotides, the CDR3 is TGTGCCAGCAGTCCAAGAGGGCTTAATGAAAAACTGTTTTTT.

This clone was seen a single time. The genes are TRBV5-1 and TRBJ2-1, with TRBD1 matching 10 bases. Trimming at V came to 5 bases and at J to 6 bases, leaving 8 bases not matched to a gene. The CDR3 totals 15 residues. Germline CDR1 SGHRS, CDR2 YFSETQ. The CDR3 nucleotides read TGCGCCAGCAGTTTACCGGGACAGGGGTTCAATGAGCAGTTCTTC. Its protein is CASSLPGQGFNEQFF.

The DNA for the CDR3 is TGTGCCATCAGTGAGTCGATCGGGGATCAGCCCCAGCATTTT. It encodes CAISESIGDQPQHF. The chain combines TRBV10-3 with TRBJ1-5; D is ambiguous. Trimming stripped 0 bases from V and 5 bases from J, with 8 bases between. The CDR3 is made up of 14 amino acids. Per germline, CDR1 ENHRY and CDR2 SYGVKD.

The rearrangement links TRBV10-3 to TRBJ1-5, with TRBD1 matching 7 bases. V lost 9 bases, J lost 4 bases, and 9 bases stayed unmatched. Germline CDR1 is ENHRY and CDR2 is SYGVKD. The CDR3 covers 14 residues. The CDR3 here is CAIARSGGNQPQHF. In nucleotides, the CDR3 is TGTGCCATAGCTCGCTCAGGGGGAAATCAGCCCCAGCATTTT.

In this sample, this clone turned up a few times. The V gene is TRBV14, the J gene TRBJ2-2, with unresolved D. The germline gives CDR1 SGHDN, CDR2 FVKESK. Trimming removed 3 bases at V and 6 bases at J, with 8 bases between. The CDR3 sequence is 13 residues long. The CDR3 nucleotides read TGTGCCAGCAGCCAGTGGCAGGCCGGGGAGCTGTTTTTT. Protein sequence: CASSQWQAGELFF.

V usage is TRBV29-1 and J usage is TRBJ2-7; 7 bases agree with TRBD1. This CDR3 comprises 13 residues. From germline, CDR1 is SQVTM and CDR2 ANQGSEA. With 3 bases clipped from V and 1 base from J, the junction kept 3 bases outside the gene matches. The CDR3 nucleotides read TGCAGCGTTGAGACAGGGAATTCCTACGAGCAGTACTTC. Translated: CSVETGNSYEQYF.

Only a few counts were recorded for this clone. The J gene is TRBJ2-5, the V gene TRBV28; D is undetermined. CDR3 length: 13 residues. Germline CDR1 is MDHEN and CDR2 is SYDVKM. The V and J ends lost 6 bases and 1 base respectively, with 9 bases between them. CDR3 region: CASSRWSQETQYF. DNA of the CDR3: TGTGCCAGCAGCCGGTGGTCCCAAGAGACCCAGTACTTC.

This clone came up once. The CDR3: CATSRDTGEESEKLFF. In DNA form, the CDR3 reads TGTGCCACCAGCAGAGATACGGGGGAGGAATCTGAAAAACTGTTTTTT. The chain uses TRBV15 and TRBJ1-4; tentatively, D is TRBD1 (5 bases). Germline V CDR1 and CDR2: LNHNV, YYDKDF (reference sequence). Trimming took off 0 bases at V and 7 bases at J, with 15 bases between the two ends. CDR3 length: 16 residues.

The V call is TRBV27, the J call TRBJ2-1; TRBD2 matches 12 bases. The CDR3 totals 17 residues. Trimming at V came to 8 bases and at J to 0 bases, leaving 8 bases not matched to a gene. CDR1 MNHEY and CDR2 SMNVEV come from the germline V gene (reference sequence). This CDR3 is CASGRTSGISSYNEQFF. CDR3 nucleotides: TGTGCCAGCGGTCGGACTAGCGGGATCAGCTCCTACAATGAGCAGTTCTTC.

In its sample, this clone is medium-sized. The chain employs TRBV5-1 and TRBJ1-1; D perhaps matches TRBD1 (5 bases). CDR1 and CDR2 (germline): SGHRS, YFSETQ. The CDR3 length is 13 residues. Trimming took off 1 base at V and 8 bases at J, with 12 bases between the two ends. The CDR3 DNA reads TGCGCCAGCAGCTTGATGGAGGGGATGGAAGCTTTCTTT. Its translation: CASSLMEGMEAFF.